The 11 T cell receptor beta chains reported below all come from one sample, sequenced in a study of vaccination and CD4 T cells after COVID-19 (dated by TCRdb to about 2022). The treatment or condition label for this specimen denotes: approximately nine-day PBMC culture with coronavirus spike peptide pools or control peptides (ViraFEST assay). These receptors' antigens are unknown. Library generation was performed with PCR. This sample was sequenced with an Illumina iSeq 100. DNA from cultured CD4+ T cells was subjected to TCR sequencing with the Oncomine TCR Beta short-read assay at the Johns Hopkins FTIC core. In TCRdb, the public reads were trimmed at Q25 with fastp and aligned with MiXCR, with productive beta chains retained. Records with the same CDR3 protein are collapsed into one entry carrying the most frequent genes and DNA. The sample table records about 15,000 distinct CDR3 sequences; 48% of these occur just once. The ten largest clonotypes hold about 16% of the sample.

This specimen consisted of CD4+ T cells from blood, cultured in vitro, obtained before SARS-CoV-2 vaccination. Receptor source: a human donor who had recovered from COVID-19.

This chain uses TRBV2 with TRBJ1-2; 8 nucleotides match TRBD1. V was clipped by 1 base and J by 8 bases; unmatched bases: 15. Germline-derived CDR1 and CDR2 are SNHLY and FYNNEI. The CDR3 extends over 17 amino acids. CDR3 loop: CASSEGGDRNLLWGYTF. In DNA, the CDR3 is TGTGCCAGCAGTGAAGGGGGGGACAGGAACCTACTATGGGGCTACACCTTC.

The rearrangement uses TRBV20-1 and TRBJ2-3; 8 positions agree with TRBD2. This CDR3 region has 13 residues. V lost 3 bases to trimming and J lost 13 bases; unmatched junction nucleotides: 12. Germline V gene data show CDR1 as DFQATT and CDR2 as SNEGSKA (reference sequence). CDR3 in amino acids: CSASGTSGLGEYF. CDR3 nucleotide sequence: TGCAGTGCTAGTGGCACTAGCGGCTTGGGAGAGTATTTT.

This chain links TRBV7-9 with TRBJ2-1; 12 nucleotides agree with TRBD2. V shed 5 bases and J 7 bases; nucleotides not matched to a gene: 9. Germline CDR1 SEHNR, CDR2 FQNEAQ (reference sequence). There are 16 residues in the CDR3. CDR3 protein: CASSRGVLAGGNEQFF. DNA of the CDR3: TGTGCCAGCAGCCGAGGGGTTCTAGCGGGGGGGAATGAGCAGTTCTTC.

The chain recombines TRBV28 with TRBJ1-5; D is unresolved. The V gene's germline CDR1 is MDHEN and CDR2 SYDVKM. The CDR3 has 14 amino acids. V gave up 3 bases and J gave up 0 bases, with 6 bases separating them. The CDR3 coding sequence is TGTGCCAGCAGTTTGCGGGGTAGCAATCAGCCCCAGCATTTT. It codes for CASSLRGSNQPQHF.

The gene calls are TRBV6-1 and TRBJ2-7; D is ambiguous. The CDR3 sequence is 18 residues long. Germline CDR1 and CDR2: MNHNS and SASEGT. Trimming pared 6 bases from V and 3 bases from J, leaving 27 bases between. CDR3 region: CASSEKGLLELYFYEQYF. Here the CDR3 DNA reads TGTGCCAGCAGCGAAAAAGGGCTTTTGGAGCTCTACTTCTACGAGCAGTACTTC.

Written as DNA, the CDR3 is TGTGCCAGCAGTTTATTGGGACTAGCGGGAGTGGCGAACACCGGGGAGCTGTTTTTT. This translates into CASSLLGLAGVANTGELFF. This chain uses TRBV27 with TRBJ2-2; TRBD2 matches 14 bases. The CDR3 has 19 amino acids. Trimming cost V 1 base and J 0 bases; bases outside gene matches: 4. CDR1 and CDR2 (germline): MNHEY, SMNVEV (reference sequence).

This clonotype was counted only a few times. V and J are TRBV2 and TRBJ1-5; 7 bases fit TRBD1. J was trimmed by 7 bases and V by 4 bases; bases with no gene match: 7. Germline-derived CDR1 and CDR2 are SNHLY and FYNNEI. This CDR3 is built from 14 residues. For the CDR3, the DNA is TGTGCCAGCAGTGTCGACAGGGTTCGGCAGCCCCAGCATTTT. Translated: CASSVDRVRQPQHF.

The chain links TRBV27 to TRBJ2-3, with 9 positions matching TRBD2. Germline CDR1 and CDR2: MNHEY and SMNVEV (reference sequence). The J segment lost 8 bases and the V segment lost 4 bases, leaving 4 bases of the junction unmatched. The CDR3 runs 13 residues. Here the CDR3 reads CASSSASGVTQYF. CDR3 bases: TGTGCCAGCAGTTCAGCTAGCGGGGTTACGCAGTATTTT.

The J gene is TRBJ1-1, the V gene TRBV7-9, with D possibly matching TRBD1 (5 bases). Per germline, CDR1 SEHNR and CDR2 FQNEAQ (reference sequence). The CDR3 spans 15 residues. V lost 5 bases to trimming and J lost 1 base, with 14 bases between them. The CDR3 spells CASSAYSGGNTEAFF. The CDR3 DNA reads as TGTGCCAGCAGCGCGTACAGTGGGGGGAACACTGAAGCTTTCTTT. Supplemented by reference TRBV7-9 and TRBJ1-1, the full variable domain reads DTGVSQNPRHKITKRGQNVTFRCDPISEHNRLYWYRQTLGQGPEFLTYFQNEAQLEKSRLLSDRFSAERPKGSFSTLEIQRTEQGDSAMYLCASSAYSGGNTEAFFGQGTRLTVV.

This clonotype showed up just a few times. The chain joins TRBV6-2 or TRBV6-3 to TRBJ1-5; D unresolved. The CDR3 length is 16 residues. Germline loops: CDR1 MNHEY, CDR2 SVGEGT. The V gene lost 2 bases and the J gene lost 1 base, with 12 bases spanning the gap. CDR3: CASSYHGVSSNQPQHF. In nucleotides, the CDR3 is TGTGCCAGCAGTTACCATGGGGTCTCGAGCAATCAGCCCCAGCATTTT.

The chain couples TRBV20-1 to TRBJ2-7; 8 nucleotides agree with TRBD1. CDR1 is DFQATT, CDR2 SNEGSKA, per germline (reference sequence). This CDR3 has 14 residues. V trimming: 3 bases; J trimming: 4 bases; junction bases outside the gene matches: 8. The CDR3 nucleotides are TGCAGTGCTAGGTCCGTGACAGGGGTTTACGAGCAGTACTTC. It yields the protein CSARSVTGVYEQYF.